These 10 T cell receptor beta chains originate from one sample sequenced in a study of T cells after yellow fever vaccination. TCRdb independently ran MiXCR on the 5' RACE reads; one entry per CDR3 protein. The table records under 550,000 distinct CDR3 sequences, around a fifth of them present only once. Sequenced here: PBMCs, sampled 20 to 25 days after the first yellow fever vaccination. Receptors originate from a man aged 18 to 30 who received the YFV17D yellow fever vaccine.

This clonotype was counted a few times. The chain joins TRBV6-2 or TRBV6-3 to TRBJ1-1; D call uncertain. Looked up from germline, CDR1 is MNHEY and CDR2 is SVGEGT. This CDR3 is built from 12 residues. V was clipped by 1 base and J by 9 bases, with 9 bases between them. CDR3 bases: TGTGCCAGCAGTTACTATCGGGCACAAGCTTTCTTT. Protein: CASSYYRAQAFF.

The chain links TRBV7-8 to TRBJ1-2, with D uncertain. Germline CDR1 reads SGHVS; CDR2 reads FQNEAQ. CDR3 size: 11 residues. The V end lost 5 bases, the J end lost 8 bases, and 9 bases lay between the germline ends. The CDR3 nucleotides are TGTGCCAGCAGCGGAACAGCAGGCTACACCTTC. This codes for CASSGTAGYTF.

The chain recombines TRBV20-1 with TRBJ1-1; 7 nucleotides match TRBD1. The V segment lost 1 base and the J segment 0 bases; nucleotides outside the gene matches: 8. Germline assignment: CDR1 DFQATT and CDR2 SNEGSKA (reference sequence). This CDR3 is built from 16 residues. CDR3 nucleotide sequence: TGCAGTGCTAGAGGCCAGACAGGGTTTATGAACACTGAAGCTTTCTTT. Residues: CSARGQTGFMNTEAFF.

This chain uses TRBV4-1 with TRBJ2-1; the match to TRBD2 covers 9 bases. The junction had 8 bases not matched to a gene; V was cut back by 0 bases and J by 8 bases. The CDR3 is 16 amino acids. CDR1 and CDR2 (germline): MGHRA, YSYEKL. In DNA form, the CDR3 reads TGCGCCAGCAGCCAAGACGCGGGGGGGCTCATCCATGAGCAGTTCTTC. This encodes CASSQDAGGLIHEQFF.

This clonotype was observed a handful of times. The rearrangement links TRBV6-5 to TRBJ2-5; TRBD1 matches 8 bases. The CDR3 runs to 16 residues. Germline CDR1 reads MNHEY; CDR2 reads SVGAGI. The J segment lost 4 bases and the V segment lost 0 bases, leaving 7 bases of the junction unmatched. The CDR3 protein is CASSYSAGGLGETQYF. CDR3 coding DNA: TGTGCCAGCAGTTACTCGGCAGGGGGCTTGGGAGAGACCCAGTACTTC.

The chain recombines TRBV7-9 with TRBJ1-1; 10 bases agree with TRBD1. Germline V gives CDR1 SEHNR, CDR2 FQNEAQ (reference sequence). The CDR3 covers 14 residues. Germline trimming cut 0 bases from V and 9 bases from J; bases unmatched to any gene: 4. The DNA of the CDR3 is TGTGCCAGCAGCTTAGCCGGGACAGGGGCCAAAGCTTTCTTT. The encoded protein is CASSLAGTGAKAFF.

This clonotype has ten or more counts. The chain uses TRBV11-3 and TRBJ1-5, with 7 bases aligning to TRBD1. The CDR3 has 15 residues. Germline lookup yields CDR1 SGHNT and CDR2 YENEEA. With 6 bases clipped from V and 4 bases from J, the junction kept 9 bases outside the gene matches. The DNA of the CDR3 is TGTGCCAGCAGTCTCGGGACAGCCATTAATCAGCCCCAGCATTTT. Protein sequence: CASSLGTAINQPQHF.

This chain uses TRBV9 with TRBJ1-1, with 10 bases that match TRBD1. Germline CDR1 and CDR2: SGDLS and YYNGEE. This CDR3 is built from 16 residues. After removal of 3 bases from V and 1 base from J, the junction contained 6 bases not matched to a gene. CDR3 sequence reads: CASSAGDRGGNTEAFF. CDR3 DNA: TGTGCCAGCAGCGCGGGGGACAGGGGAGGGAACACTGAAGCTTTCTTT.

V gene TRBV10-3 combines with J gene TRBJ1-2; possible D gene TRBD1, 5 bases. Germline CDR1 reads ENHRY; CDR2 reads SYGVKD. The CDR3 is 13 residues long. With 6 bases removed from V and 7 bases from J, the gap between germline ends came to 15 bases. CDR3 residues: CAIRGLRVGGYTF. The CDR3, as DNA: TGTGCCATCAGGGGGCTCAGGGTCGGTGGCTACACCTTC.

This chain connects TRBV5-1 to TRBJ2-7; the D gene is possibly TRBD1 (7 bases). CDR3 size: 13 residues. From germline, CDR1 is SGHRS and CDR2 YFSETQ. Trimming took off 4 bases at V and 4 bases at J, with 12 bases between the two ends. The CDR3 nucleotides read TGCGCCAGCAGCCCGACAGGGACTTACGAGCAGTACTTC. Protein: CASSPTGTYEQYF.